This TCR beta chain was identified in a study of control samples from healthy donors and cancer patients. Assay used: immunoSEQ multiplex PCR; TCRdb lists only in-frame clones, some missing. The sample shows 150,000 or so clones, 90% to 95% of them seen only once. CDR3 length equals 13 residues. CDR1 is MNHNS and CDR2 is SASEGT in the germline V gene. Trimming took 0 bases from V and 8 from J, leaving 10 bases between them. The V call is TRBV6-1, the J call TRBJ1-2; tentatively, D is TRBD1 (5 bases). The source is a woman in her 30s in good health. The sequenced sample was blood. The CDR3 coding sequence is TGTGCCAGCAGTGAAGCAGGGGCAGGAGGCTACACCTTC. Amino acid sequence: CASSEAGAGGYTF.